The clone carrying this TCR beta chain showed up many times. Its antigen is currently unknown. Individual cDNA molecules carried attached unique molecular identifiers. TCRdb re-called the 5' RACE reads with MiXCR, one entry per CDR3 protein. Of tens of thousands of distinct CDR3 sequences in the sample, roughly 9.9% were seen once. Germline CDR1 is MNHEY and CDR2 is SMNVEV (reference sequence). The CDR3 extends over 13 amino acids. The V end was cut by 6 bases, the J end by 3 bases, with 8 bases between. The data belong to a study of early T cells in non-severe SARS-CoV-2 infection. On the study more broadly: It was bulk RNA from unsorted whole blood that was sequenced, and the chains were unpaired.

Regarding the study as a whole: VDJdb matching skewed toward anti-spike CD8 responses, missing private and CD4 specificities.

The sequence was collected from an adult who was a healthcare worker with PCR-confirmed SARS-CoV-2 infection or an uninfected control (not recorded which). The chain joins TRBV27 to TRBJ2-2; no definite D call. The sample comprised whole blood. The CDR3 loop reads CASRVGYTGELFF. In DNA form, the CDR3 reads TGTGCCAGCAGGGTAGGATACACCGGGGAGCTGTTTTTT.